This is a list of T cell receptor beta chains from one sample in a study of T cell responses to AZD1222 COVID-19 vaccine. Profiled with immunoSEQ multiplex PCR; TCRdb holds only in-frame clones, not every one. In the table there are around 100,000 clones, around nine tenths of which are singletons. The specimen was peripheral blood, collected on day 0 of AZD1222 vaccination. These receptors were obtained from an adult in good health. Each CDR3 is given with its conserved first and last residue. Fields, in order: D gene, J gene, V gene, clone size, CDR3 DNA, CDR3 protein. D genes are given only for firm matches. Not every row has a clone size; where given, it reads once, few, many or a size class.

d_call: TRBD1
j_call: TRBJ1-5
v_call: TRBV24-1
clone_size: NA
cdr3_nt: TGTGCCACCAGTGATTTGTCCTTTGGACAGGGGGCGAGCAATCAGCCCCAGCATTTT
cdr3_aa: CATSDLSFGQGASNQPQHF

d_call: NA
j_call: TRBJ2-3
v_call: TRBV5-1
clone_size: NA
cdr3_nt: TGCGCCAGCAGCCCGGGACAGCTCCAGGGGGGTGATACGCAGTATTTT
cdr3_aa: CASSPGQLQGGDTQYF

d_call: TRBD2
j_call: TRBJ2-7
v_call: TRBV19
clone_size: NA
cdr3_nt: TGTGCCAGCACGACTAGCGGGACGAGCCACGAGCAGTACTTC
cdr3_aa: CASTTSGTSHEQYF

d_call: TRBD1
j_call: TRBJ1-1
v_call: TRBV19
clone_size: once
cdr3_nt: TGTGCCAGTAGTGCGGGAGGACAGGGCGGGAACACTGAAGCTTTCTTT
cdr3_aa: CASSAGGQGGNTEAFF

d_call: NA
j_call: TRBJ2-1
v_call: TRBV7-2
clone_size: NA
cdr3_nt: TGTGCCAGCAGCCCCGATCACTCCTACAATGAGCAGTTCTTC
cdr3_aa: CASSPDHSYNEQFF

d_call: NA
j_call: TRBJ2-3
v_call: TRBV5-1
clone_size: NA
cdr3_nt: TGCGCCAGCAGGTCCACCGACACAGATACGCAGTATTTT
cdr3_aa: CASRSTDTDTQYF

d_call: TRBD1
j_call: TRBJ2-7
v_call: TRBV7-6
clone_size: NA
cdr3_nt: TGTGCCAGCAGCTTAGATGGGTCACAGGGGCCGGTCACCTACGAGCAGTACTTC
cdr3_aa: CASSLDGSQGPVTYEQYF

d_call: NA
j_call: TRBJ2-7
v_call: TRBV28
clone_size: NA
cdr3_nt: TGTGCCAGCAGTCCAGGGATTTCCTACGAGCAGTACTTC
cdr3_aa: CASSPGISYEQYF

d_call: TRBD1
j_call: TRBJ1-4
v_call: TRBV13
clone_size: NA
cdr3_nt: TGTGCCAGCAGCTTAGGCCCCGGGACAGGGGGGGAAAAACTGTTTTTT
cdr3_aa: CASSLGPGTGGEKLFF

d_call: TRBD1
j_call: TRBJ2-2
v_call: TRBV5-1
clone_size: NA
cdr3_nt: TGCGCCAGCAGCCCCCGACAGGGACCCTCTGTGACCGGGGAGCTGTTTTTT
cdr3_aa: CASSPRQGPSVTGELFF

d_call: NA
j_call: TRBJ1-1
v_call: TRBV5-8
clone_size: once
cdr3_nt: TGTGCCAGCAGCTTGGAGACGAACACTGAAGCTTTCTTT
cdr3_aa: CASSLETNTEAFF

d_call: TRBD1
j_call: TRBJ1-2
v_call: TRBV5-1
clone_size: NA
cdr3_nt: TGCGCCAGCACCTACGGACAGGGACCCTATGGCTACACCTTC
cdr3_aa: CASTYGQGPYGYTF

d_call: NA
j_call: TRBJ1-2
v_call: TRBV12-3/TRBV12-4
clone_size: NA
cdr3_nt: TGTGCCAGCAGTTTAACCTTTGGGGGCTACACCTTC
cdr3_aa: CASSLTFGGYTF

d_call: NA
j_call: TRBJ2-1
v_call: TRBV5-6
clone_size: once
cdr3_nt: TGTGCCAGCAGCTTGAGGGATGAGCAGTTCTTC
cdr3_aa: CASSLRDEQFF